A selection of T cell receptor beta chains follows, all from one sample in a study of cytomegalovirus exposure and HLA in healthy donors. Produced via immunoSEQ multiplex PCR; TCRdb's table is partial and in-frame only. The table lists about 200,000 clones, roughly 80% of them singletons. Sample: PBMCs. The receptors derive from a woman in her 50s in good health and CMV-seropositive. Both conserved end residues are part of each CDR3.

16	TRBV4-1	TRBJ2-1	CASSQDARGRYNEQFF
14	TRBV18	TRBJ2-5	CASSPPAGLETQYF
15	TRBV5-1	TRBJ2-2	CASSQGTGGAGELFF
14	TRBV27	TRBJ2-3	CASSSPAGSDTQYF
15	TRBV28	TRBJ1-2	CASSQSTGQYYGYTF
14	TRBV18	TRBJ1-5	CASSPTGGNQPQHF
12	TRBV15	TRBJ1-5	CATSLKGGSQHF
15	TRBV7-9	TRBJ2-3	CASSLGGQRPDTQYF
16	TRBV28	TRBJ2-2	CASSRGLAGNTGELFF
13	TRBV10-3	TRBJ1-2	CAISESADYGYTF
13	TRBV19	TRBJ2-7	CATQGQFSYEQYF
15	TRBV28	TRBJ2-3	CASSLRGYGPDTQYF
19	TRBV27	TRBJ2-1	CASSFAGQAPRRRPIEQFF
13	TRBV27	TRBJ2-1	CASSPQGAGEQFF
13	TRBV28	TRBJ2-7	CASSSPSLYEQYF
17	TRBV27	TRBJ2-2	CASSLGGHSVNTGELFF
13	TRBV6-5	TRBJ2-1	CASRLSAGNEQFF
12	TRBV7-9	TRBJ1-2	CASQASGLGYTF
14	TRBV19	TRBJ2-1	CASSPSAFGREQFF
15	TRBV10-1	TRBJ2-1	CASSETGTSGGLQFF
15	TRBV10-1	TRBJ2-7	CASSDLTSGTYEQYF
13	TRBV5-6	TRBJ1-1	CASSLALSTEAFF
15	TRBV5-1	TRBJ2-3	CASSLGGTSTDTQYF
15	TRBV6-1	TRBJ1-5	CASKVSGNHDQPQHF
12	TRBV6-1	TRBJ2-2	CASTVSTGELFF
16	TRBV28	TRBJ1-2	CASSLGQGGKLYGYTF
16	TRBV5-1	TRBJ2-3	CASNRLAGGGTDTQYF
13	TRBV5-4	TRBJ1-2	CASSLGPSYGYTF
14	TRBV5-1	TRBJ1-4	CASSPGQEGEKLFF
12	TRBV2	TRBJ1-5	CASSAENQPQHF
14	TRBV6-8	TRBJ2-1	CASSSARGGNEQFF
14	TRBV18	TRBJ2-5	CASSQGDSQETQYF
18	TRBV5-4	TRBJ2-6	CASSLTGQGISGANVLTF
16	TRBV6-1	TRBJ2-3	CASSGGGLAGKNTQYF
18	TRBV6-1	TRBJ2-2	CASSERTSGSFDTGELFF
16	TRBV6-5	TRBJ2-1	CASSLTSGGAYNEQFF
16	TRBV6-6	TRBJ1-3	CASSLNRGHGGNTIYF
13	TRBV27	TRBJ1-3	CASTSGLGNTIYF
13	TRBV14	TRBJ1-6	CASSQVRDSPLHF
12	TRBV19	TRBJ1-1	CASSPSGRVAFF
14	TRBV7-2	TRBJ2-7	CASSSHLGQGGQYF
16	TRBV5-1	TRBJ2-5	CASSLAPGSDQETQYF
15	TRBV19	TRBJ1-5	CASTPGQGGFQPQHF
15	TRBV9	TRBJ2-1	CASSVGGPDHNEQFF
13	TRBV30	TRBJ2-1	CAWRTSKNNEQFF
17	TRBV9	TRBJ2-2	CASSVALGGAFGGELFF
16	TRBV29-1	TRBJ2-5	CSVEGSPRGGQETQYF
15	TRBV7-9	TRBJ2-5	CASSLDGGPGETQYF
15	TRBV7-2	TRBJ1-6	CASSLVHSSNSPLHF